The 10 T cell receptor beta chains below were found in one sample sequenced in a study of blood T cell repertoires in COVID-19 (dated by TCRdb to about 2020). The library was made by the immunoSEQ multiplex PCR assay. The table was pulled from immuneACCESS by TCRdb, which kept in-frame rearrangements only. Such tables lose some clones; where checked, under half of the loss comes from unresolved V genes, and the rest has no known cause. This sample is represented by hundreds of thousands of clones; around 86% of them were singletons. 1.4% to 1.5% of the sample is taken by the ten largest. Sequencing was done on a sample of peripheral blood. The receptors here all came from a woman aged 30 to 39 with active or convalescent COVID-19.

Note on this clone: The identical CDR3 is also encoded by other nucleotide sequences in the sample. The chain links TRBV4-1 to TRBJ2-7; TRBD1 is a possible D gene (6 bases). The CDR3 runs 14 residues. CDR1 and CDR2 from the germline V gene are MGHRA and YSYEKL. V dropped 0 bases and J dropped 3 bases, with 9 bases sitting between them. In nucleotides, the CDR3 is TGCGCCAGCAGCCAAGATCCAGGGGACTACGAGCAGTACTTC. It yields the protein CASSQDPGDYEQYF.

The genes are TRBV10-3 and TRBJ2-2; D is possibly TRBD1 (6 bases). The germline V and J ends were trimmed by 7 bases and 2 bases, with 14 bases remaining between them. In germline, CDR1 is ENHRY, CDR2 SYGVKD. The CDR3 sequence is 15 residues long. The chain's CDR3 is CAINVDRPNTGELFF. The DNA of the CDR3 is TGTGCCATCAACGTGGACAGACCAAACACCGGGGAGCTGTTTTTT.

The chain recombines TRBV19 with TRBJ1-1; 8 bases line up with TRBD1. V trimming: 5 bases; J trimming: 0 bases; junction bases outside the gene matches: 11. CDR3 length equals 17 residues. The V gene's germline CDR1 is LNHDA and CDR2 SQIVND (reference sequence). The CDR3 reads CASSSPARGPLNTEAFF. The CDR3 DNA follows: TGTGCCAGTAGTTCCCCCGCCAGGGGGCCCCTGAACACTGAAGCTTTCTTT. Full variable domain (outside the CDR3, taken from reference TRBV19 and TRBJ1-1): DGGITQSPKYLFRKEGQNVTLSCEQNLNHDAMYWYRQDPGQGLRLIYYSQIVNDFQKGDIAEGYSVSREKKESFPLTVTSAQKNPTAFYLCASSSPARGPLNTEAFFGQGTRLTVV.

This CDR3 is CASSQISGNTGELFF. CDR3 coding DNA: TGCGCCAGCAGCCAGATTAGCGGGAACACCGGGGAGCTGTTTTTT. The rearrangement joins TRBV5-1 to TRBJ2-2; TRBD2 might be the D (6 bases). Trimming took off 4 bases at V and 1 base at J, with 11 bases between the two ends. The CDR3 extends over 15 amino acids. Germline V gene data show CDR1 as SGHRS and CDR2 as YFSETQ.

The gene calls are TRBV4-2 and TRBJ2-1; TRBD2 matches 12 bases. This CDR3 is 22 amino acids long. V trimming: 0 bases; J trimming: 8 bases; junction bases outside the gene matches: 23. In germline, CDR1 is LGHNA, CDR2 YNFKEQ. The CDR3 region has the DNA TGTGCCAGCAGCCAAGATTTGTCCCGAGCTAGCGGGAGGGCCGGTGGGATTTATGAGCAGTTCTTC. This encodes CASSQDLSRASGRAGGIYEQFF.

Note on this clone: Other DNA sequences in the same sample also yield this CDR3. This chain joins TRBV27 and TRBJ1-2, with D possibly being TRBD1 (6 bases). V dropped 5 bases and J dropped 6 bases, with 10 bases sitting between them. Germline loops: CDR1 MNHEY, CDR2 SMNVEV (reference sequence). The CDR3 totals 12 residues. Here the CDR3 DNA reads TGTGCCAGCAGTCTAGGGGGAGATGGCTACACCTTC. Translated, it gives CASSLGGDGYTF.

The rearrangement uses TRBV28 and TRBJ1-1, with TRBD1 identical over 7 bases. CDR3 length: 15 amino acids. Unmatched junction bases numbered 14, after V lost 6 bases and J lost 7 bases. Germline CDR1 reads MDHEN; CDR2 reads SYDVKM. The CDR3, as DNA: TGTGCCAGCAGGACCCAGGACAGGTACCTTCGTGAAGCTTTCTTT. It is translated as CASRTQDRYLREAFF.

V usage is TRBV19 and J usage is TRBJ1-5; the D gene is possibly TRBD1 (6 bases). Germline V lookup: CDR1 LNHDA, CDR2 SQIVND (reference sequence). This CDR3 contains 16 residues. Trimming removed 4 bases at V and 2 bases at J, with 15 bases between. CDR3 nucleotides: TGTGCCAGTAGTACAAACAGGGTTACGGGCAATCAGCCCCAGCATTTT. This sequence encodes CASSTNRVTGNQPQHF.

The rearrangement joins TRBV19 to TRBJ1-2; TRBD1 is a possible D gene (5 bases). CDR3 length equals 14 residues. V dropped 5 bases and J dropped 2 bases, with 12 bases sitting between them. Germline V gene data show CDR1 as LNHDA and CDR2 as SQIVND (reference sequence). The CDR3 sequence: CASSVGGKNYGYTF. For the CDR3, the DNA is TGTGCCAGTAGTGTGGGGGGGAAGAACTATGGCTACACCTTC.

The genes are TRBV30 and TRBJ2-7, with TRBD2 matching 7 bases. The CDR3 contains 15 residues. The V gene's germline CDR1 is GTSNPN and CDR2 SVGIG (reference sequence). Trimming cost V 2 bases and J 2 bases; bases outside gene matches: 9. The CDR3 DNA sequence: TGTGCCTGGAGTCTACGGGGGGTCCCCACCTACGAGCAGTACTTC. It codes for CAWSLRGVPTYEQYF.